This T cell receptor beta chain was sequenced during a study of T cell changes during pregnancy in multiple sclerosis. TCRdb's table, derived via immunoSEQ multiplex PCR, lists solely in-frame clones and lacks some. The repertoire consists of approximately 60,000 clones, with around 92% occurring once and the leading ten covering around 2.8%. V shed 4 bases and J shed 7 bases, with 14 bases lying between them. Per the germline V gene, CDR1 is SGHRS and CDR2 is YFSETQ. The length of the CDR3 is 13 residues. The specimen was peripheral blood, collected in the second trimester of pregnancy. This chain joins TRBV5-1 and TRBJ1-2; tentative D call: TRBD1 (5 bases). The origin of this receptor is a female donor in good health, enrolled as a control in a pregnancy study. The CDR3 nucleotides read TGCGCCAGCAGCCAGGGCCAGAGGCCTGGCTACACCTTC. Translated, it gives CASSQGQRPGYTF.